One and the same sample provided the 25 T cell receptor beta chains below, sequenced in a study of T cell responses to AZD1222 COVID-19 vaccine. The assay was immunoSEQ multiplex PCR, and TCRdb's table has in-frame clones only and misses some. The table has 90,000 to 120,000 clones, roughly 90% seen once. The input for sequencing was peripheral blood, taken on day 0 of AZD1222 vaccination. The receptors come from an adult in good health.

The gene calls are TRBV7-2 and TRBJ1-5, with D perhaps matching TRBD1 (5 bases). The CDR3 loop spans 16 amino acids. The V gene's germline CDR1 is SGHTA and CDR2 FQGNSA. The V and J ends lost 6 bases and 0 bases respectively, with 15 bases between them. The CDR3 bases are TGTGCCAGCAGACTGACCCAGGGAAATAGCAATCAGCCCCAGCATTTT. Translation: CASRLTQGNSNQPQHF. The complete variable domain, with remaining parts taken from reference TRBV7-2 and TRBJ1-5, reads GAGVSQSPSNKVTEKGKDVELRCDPISGHTALYWYRQSLGQGLEFLIYFQGNSAPDKSGLPSDRFSAERTGGSVSTLTIQRTQQEDSAVYLCASRLTQGNSNQPQHFGDGTRLSIL.

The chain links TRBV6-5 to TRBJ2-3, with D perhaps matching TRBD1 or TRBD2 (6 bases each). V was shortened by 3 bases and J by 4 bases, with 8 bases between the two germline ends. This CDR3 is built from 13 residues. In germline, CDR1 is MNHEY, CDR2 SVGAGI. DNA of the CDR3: TGTGCCAGCAGTTATAGGGGGGCAGATACGCAGTATTTT. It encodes CASSYRGADTQYF.

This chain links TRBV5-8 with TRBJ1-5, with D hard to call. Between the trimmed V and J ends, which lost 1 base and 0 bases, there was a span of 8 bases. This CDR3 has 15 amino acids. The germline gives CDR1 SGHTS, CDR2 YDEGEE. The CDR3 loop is CASSLQEISNQPQHF. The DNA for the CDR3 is TGTGCCAGCAGCTTGCAAGAAATTAGCAATCAGCCCCAGCATTTT. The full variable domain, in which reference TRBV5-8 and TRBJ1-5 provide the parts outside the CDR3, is EAGVTQSPTHLIKTRGQQATLRCSPISGHTSVYWYQQALGLGLQFLLWYDEGEERNRGNFPPRFSGRQFPNYSSELNVNALELEDSALYLCASSLQEISNQPQHFGDGTRLSIL.

CDR3 residues: CASSRGYGNQPQHF. CDR3 sequence (DNA): TGTGCCAGCTCGAGGGGATACGGCAATCAGCCCCAGCATTTT. The V and J genes are TRBV19 and TRBJ1-5; D may be TRBD1 (5 bases). The CDR3 covers 14 residues. With 9 bases removed from V and 2 bases from J, the gap between germline ends came to 14 bases. In germline, CDR1 is LNHDA, CDR2 SQIVND (reference sequence).

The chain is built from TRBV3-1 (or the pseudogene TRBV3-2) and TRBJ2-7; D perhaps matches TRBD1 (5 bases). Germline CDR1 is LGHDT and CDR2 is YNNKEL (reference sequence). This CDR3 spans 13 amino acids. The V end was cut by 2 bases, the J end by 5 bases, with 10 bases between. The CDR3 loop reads CASSQTQGNEQYF. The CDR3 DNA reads TGTGCCAGCAGCCAAACTCAGGGAAACGAGCAGTACTTC.

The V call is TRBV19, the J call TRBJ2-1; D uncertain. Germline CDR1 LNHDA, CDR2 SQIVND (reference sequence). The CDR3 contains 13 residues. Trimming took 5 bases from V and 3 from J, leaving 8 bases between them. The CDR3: CASSPSDYNEQFF. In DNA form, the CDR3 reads TGTGCCAGTAGTCCATCGGACTACAATGAGCAGTTCTTC.

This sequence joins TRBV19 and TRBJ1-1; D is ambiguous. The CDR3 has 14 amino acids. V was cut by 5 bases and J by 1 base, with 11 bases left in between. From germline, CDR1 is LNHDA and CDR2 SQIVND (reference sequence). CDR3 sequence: CASSSRRGNTEAFF. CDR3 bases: TGTGCCAGTAGTTCGAGACGGGGGAACACTGAAGCTTTCTTT.

CDR3 amino acids: CASSVETNADAGELFF. CDR3 sequence (DNA): TGTGCCAGCAGCGTAGAGACGAACGCCGACGCCGGGGAGCTGTTTTTT. V and J are TRBV9 and TRBJ2-2, with D hard to call. The CDR3 covers 16 residues. Germline V lookup: CDR1 SGDLS, CDR2 YYNGEE. V lost 0 bases to trimming and J lost 6 bases, with 15 bases between them.

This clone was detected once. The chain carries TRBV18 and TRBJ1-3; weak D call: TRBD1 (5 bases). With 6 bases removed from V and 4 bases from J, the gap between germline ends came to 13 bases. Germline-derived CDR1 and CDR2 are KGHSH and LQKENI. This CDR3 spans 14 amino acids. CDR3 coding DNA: TGTGCCAGCTCTCCATCTGAGGGGGGAAACACCATATATTTT. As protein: CASSPSEGGNTIYF.

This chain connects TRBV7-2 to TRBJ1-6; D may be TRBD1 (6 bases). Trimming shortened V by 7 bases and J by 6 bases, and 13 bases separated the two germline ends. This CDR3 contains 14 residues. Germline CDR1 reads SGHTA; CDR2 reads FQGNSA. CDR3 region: CASTQQGGNSPLHF. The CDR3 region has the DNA TGTGCCAGCACGCAACAGGGAGGTAATTCACCCCTCCACTTT.

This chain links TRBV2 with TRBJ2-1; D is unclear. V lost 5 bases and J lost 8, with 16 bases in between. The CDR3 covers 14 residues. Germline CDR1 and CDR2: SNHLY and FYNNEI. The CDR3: CASSSGLAPHEQFF. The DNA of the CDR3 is TGTGCCAGCAGTTCCGGGTTGGCTCCCCATGAGCAGTTCTTC.

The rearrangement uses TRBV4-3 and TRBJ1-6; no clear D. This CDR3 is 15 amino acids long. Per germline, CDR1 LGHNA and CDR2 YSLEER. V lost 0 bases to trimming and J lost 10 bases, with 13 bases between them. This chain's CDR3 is CASSQDPGLGSPLHF. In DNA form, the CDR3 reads TGCGCCAGCAGCCAAGATCCGGGTTTAGGGTCACCCCTCCACTTT.

CDR3 amino acids: CASNDRAAGSNEQFF. As DNA, the CDR3 is TGTGCCAGCAACGACCGGGCTGCCGGCAGCAATGAGCAGTTCTTC. This chain links TRBV6-5 with TRBJ2-1; D remains unclear. V gave up 7 bases and J gave up 6 bases, with 19 bases separating them. The CDR3 is made up of 15 amino acids. Germline V gene sequence: CDR1 MNHEY, CDR2 SVGAGI.

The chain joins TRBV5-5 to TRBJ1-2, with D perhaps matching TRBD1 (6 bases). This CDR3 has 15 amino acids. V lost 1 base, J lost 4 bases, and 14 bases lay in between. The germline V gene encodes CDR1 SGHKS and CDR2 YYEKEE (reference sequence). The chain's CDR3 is CASSLLDRGTYGYTF. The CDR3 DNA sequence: TGTGCCAGCAGCTTGCTGGACAGAGGAACCTATGGCTACACCTTC.

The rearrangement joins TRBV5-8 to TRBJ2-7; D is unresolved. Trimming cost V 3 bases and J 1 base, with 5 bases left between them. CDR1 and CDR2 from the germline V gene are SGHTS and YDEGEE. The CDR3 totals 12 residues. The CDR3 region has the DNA TGTGCCAGCAGCTCTACATCCTACGAGCAGTACTTC. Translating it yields CASSSTSYEQYF.

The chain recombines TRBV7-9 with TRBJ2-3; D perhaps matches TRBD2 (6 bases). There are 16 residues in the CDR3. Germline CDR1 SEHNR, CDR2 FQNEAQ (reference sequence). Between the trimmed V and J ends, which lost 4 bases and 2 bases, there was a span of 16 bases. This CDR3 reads CASSSRGTRYTDTQYF. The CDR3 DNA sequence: TGTGCCAGCAGCTCCCGGGGGACCCGATACACAGATACGCAGTATTTT.

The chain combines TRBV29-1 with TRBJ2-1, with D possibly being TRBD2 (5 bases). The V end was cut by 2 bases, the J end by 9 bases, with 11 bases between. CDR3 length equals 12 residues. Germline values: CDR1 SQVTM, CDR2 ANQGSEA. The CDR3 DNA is TGCAGCGTTGAATCGGGGTTCGGTGAGCAGTTCTTC. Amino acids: CSVESGFGEQFF.

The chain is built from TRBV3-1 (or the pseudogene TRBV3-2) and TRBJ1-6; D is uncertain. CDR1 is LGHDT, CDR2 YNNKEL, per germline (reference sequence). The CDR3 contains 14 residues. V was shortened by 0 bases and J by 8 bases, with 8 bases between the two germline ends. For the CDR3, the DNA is TGTGCCAGCAGCCAAGATCTCGGGTATTCACCCCTCCACTTT. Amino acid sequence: CASSQDLGYSPLHF.

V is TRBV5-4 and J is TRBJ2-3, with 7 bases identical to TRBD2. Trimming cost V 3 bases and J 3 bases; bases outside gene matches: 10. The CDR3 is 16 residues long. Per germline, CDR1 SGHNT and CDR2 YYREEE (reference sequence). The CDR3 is CASSSRLNGGTDTQYF. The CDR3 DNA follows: TGTGCCAGCAGCTCCCGACTAAACGGGGGGACAGATACGCAGTATTTT.

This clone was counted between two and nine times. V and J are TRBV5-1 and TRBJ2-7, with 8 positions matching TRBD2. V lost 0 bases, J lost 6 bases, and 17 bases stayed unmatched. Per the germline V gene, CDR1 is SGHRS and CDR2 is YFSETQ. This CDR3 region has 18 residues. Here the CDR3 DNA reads TGCGCCAGCAGCTTGGCGGGATCCGGAGACCTCAGCGGGAGCGAGCAGTACTTC. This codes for CASSLAGSGDLSGSEQYF.

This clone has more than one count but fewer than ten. CDR3 protein: CASSQDTTNTIYF. The CDR3 DNA follows: TGCGCCAGCAGCCAAGATACAACAAACACCATATATTTT. This rearrangement joins TRBV4-3 to TRBJ1-3; D gene unclear. V was clipped by 0 bases and J by 6 bases, with 6 bases between them. The CDR3 extends over 13 amino acids. Germline lookup yields CDR1 LGHNA and CDR2 YSLEER.

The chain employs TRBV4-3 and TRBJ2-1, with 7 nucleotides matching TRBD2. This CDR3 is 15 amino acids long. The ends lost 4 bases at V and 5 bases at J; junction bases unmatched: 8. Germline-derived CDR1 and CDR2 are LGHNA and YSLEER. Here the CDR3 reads CASSPGLAEDNEQFF. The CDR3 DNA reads TGCGCCAGCAGCCCCGGTCTAGCGGAGGACAATGAGCAGTTCTTC.

CDR3 coding DNA: TGTGCCAGTAGTTCGGGACAGGCGTCAGATACGCAGTATTTT. Translating it yields CASSSGQASDTQYF. This chain uses TRBV19 with TRBJ2-3; 8 nucleotides match TRBD1. J lost 4 bases, V lost 5 bases, and 5 bases had no gene match. Germline V gives CDR1 LNHDA, CDR2 SQIVND (reference sequence). The CDR3 covers 14 residues.

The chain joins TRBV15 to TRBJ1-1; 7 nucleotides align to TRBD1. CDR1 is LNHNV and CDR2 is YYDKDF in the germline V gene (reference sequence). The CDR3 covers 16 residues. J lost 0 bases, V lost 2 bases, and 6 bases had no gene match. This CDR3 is CATSRHRGLVNTEAFF. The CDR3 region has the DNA TGTGCCACCAGCAGACACAGGGGATTGGTGAACACTGAAGCTTTCTTT.

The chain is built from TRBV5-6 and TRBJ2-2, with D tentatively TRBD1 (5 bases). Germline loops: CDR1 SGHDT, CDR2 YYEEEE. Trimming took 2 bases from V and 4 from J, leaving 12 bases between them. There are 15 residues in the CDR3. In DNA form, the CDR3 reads TGTGCCAGCAGCTTAAGGCAGGGCCCCACCGGGGAGCTGTTTTTT. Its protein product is CASSLRQGPTGELFF.